This note documents a single TCR beta chain sequence. As yet, its antigen is unknown. One tube held mixed TRB-A and TRB-B primer pools for touch-down PCR. Using the multiplex PCR reads, TCRdb records one entry per CDR3 protein without DNA. The sample table includes approximately 12,000 distinct CDR3 sequences. The sample originates from a study of T cell clusters in autoimmune cytopenias. Across the study: TRB sequencing had a median about 55,000 reads and about 2,400 distinct clonotypes per sample. The study's findings and limits: No experiment has yet validated the function of the T cell clusters defined in silico. TRB repertoire shifts in secondary cytopenia and chronic lymphocytic leukemia mostly reflected lymphoma, not autoimmunity.

Some 39,000 genome equivalents of blood DNA were amplified for TRB. From germline, CDR1 is ENHRY and CDR2 SYGVKD. The CDR3 covers 13 residues. The sequenced material came from peripheral blood. This TCR came from a human donor with an autoimmune cytopenia or autoimmune hepatitis (not recorded which). This rearrangement joins TRBV10-3 to TRBJ2-3; TCRdb indicates TRBD2, and absent DNA this call remains unverified. CDR3 protein: CATSDSNTDTQYF.